This TCR beta chain derives from a study of cytomegalovirus exposure and HLA in healthy donors. The wider study: Genotyping of some 400 donors showed that about 84% belonged to the Caucasian-associated ancestry cluster. Study outcomes and limitations: About 87% or about 30% of the time was how often most TCR beta V segments were productive, according to an earlier analysis. CMV serostatus alone was available as immune exposure information.

V lost 4 bases, J lost 0 bases, and 4 bases stayed unmatched. The CDR3 consists of 15 residues. Germline values: CDR1 SGDLS, CDR2 YYNGEE. Researchers ran the PCR with 60 Vbeta and 13 Jbeta primers. Generated by immunoSEQ multiplex PCR, the TCRdb table keeps only in-frame clones and is missing some. The data hold 150,000 to 200,000 clones, with 9.5% observed a single time. Note on this clone: The antigen is unknown.

The specimen was PBMCs. This TCR was recovered from a woman in her 30s in good health and CMV-seropositive. The rearrangement joins TRBV9 to TRBJ1-5; 7 bases are a match to TRBD1. The CDR3 DNA is TGTGCCAGCAGCCCGGGGACAGCTAGCAATCAGCCCCAGCATTTT. Translating it yields CASSPGTASNQPQHF. Full variable domain (outside the CDR3, taken from reference TRBV9 and TRBJ1-5): DSGVTQTPKHLITATGQRVTLRCSPRSGDLSVYWYQQSLDQGLQFLIQYYNGEERAKGNILERFSAQQFPDLHSELNLSSLELGDSALYFCASSPGTASNQPQHFGDGTRLSIL.